A selection of T cell receptor beta chains follows, all from one sample in a study of blood T cell repertoires in COVID-19. Clones were sequenced by immunoSEQ multiplex PCR, and TCRdb holds only the in-frame ones, with some missing. The table has roughly 260,000 clones, around 86% seen once; the top ten hold under 3%. The specimen was PBMCs or T cells enriched from blood (not recorded which). The source of these receptors is a woman between 18 and 29 years old who had recovered from COVID-19. CDR3s leave out the opening cysteine and the closing phenylalanine or tryptophan.

j_call: TRBJ1-1; v_call: TRBV3-1/TRBV3-2; cdr3_aa: ASSPWDKKNTEAF
j_call: TRBJ2-2; v_call: TRBV19; cdr3_aa: ASSSPSGQGYTGELF
j_call: TRBJ2-7; v_call: TRBV30; cdr3_aa: AWRQGAPYEQY
j_call: TRBJ2-3; v_call: TRBV7-9; cdr3_aa: ASSETSGGTDTQY
j_call: TRBJ1-5; v_call: TRBV6-4; cdr3_aa: ASSEQAGQPQH
j_call: TRBJ2-1; v_call: TRBV7-8; cdr3_aa: ASSLVWGRQGIKNEQF
j_call: TRBJ1-5; v_call: TRBV27; cdr3_aa: ASSPGTVPQH
j_call: TRBJ1-5; v_call: TRBV10-3; cdr3_aa: AISDGAQPQH
j_call: TRBJ2-1; v_call: TRBV6-5; cdr3_aa: ASSNRDRGRNEQF
j_call: TRBJ2-1; v_call: TRBV7-9; cdr3_aa: ASSLSWAGESYNEQF
j_call: TRBJ2-2; v_call: TRBV30; cdr3_aa: AWSSGSGELF
j_call: TRBJ2-2; v_call: TRBV7-3; cdr3_aa: ASSWLAGTTGELF
j_call: TRBJ1-2; v_call: TRBV7-9; cdr3_aa: ASSLNGDRGLYGYT
j_call: TRBJ2-7; v_call: TRBV9; cdr3_aa: ASSVAGTGSYEQY
j_call: TRBJ1-1; v_call: TRBV19; cdr3_aa: ASTLTANTEAF
j_call: TRBJ1-5; v_call: TRBV6-6; cdr3_aa: ASSPIHSYYSNQPQH
j_call: TRBJ2-3; v_call: TRBV28; cdr3_aa: ASTLGGGSADTQY
j_call: TRBJ2-1; v_call: TRBV10-3; cdr3_aa: AISETGTSYNEQF
j_call: TRBJ1-3; v_call: TRBV5-1; cdr3_aa: ASSFWLSTTDSGNTIY
j_call: TRBJ1-6; v_call: TRBV10-3; cdr3_aa: AITPEPGGNTPLH
j_call: TRBJ1-3; v_call: TRBV18; cdr3_aa: ASSTDISAGNTIY
j_call: TRBJ2-3; v_call: TRBV7-6; cdr3_aa: ASSFRGGRGRTDTQY
j_call: TRBJ2-1; v_call: TRBV4-1; cdr3_aa: ASSHADSRSYNEQF
j_call: TRBJ1-1; v_call: TRBV19; cdr3_aa: ASQWGENTEAF
j_call: TRBJ1-6; v_call: TRBV18; cdr3_aa: ASSPEGFRGSPLH
j_call: TRBJ1-5; v_call: TRBV12-3/TRBV12-4; cdr3_aa: ASHGAANQPQH
j_call: TRBJ2-2; v_call: TRBV27; cdr3_aa: ASRSPGSPRGTGELF
j_call: TRBJ1-5; v_call: TRBV7-2; cdr3_aa: ASSLGGEDNQPQH
j_call: TRBJ2-2; v_call: TRBV27; cdr3_aa: ASSLVSTSVLYGELF
j_call: TRBJ2-7; v_call: TRBV4-3; cdr3_aa: ASSQGVRRGGRYEQY
j_call: TRBJ1-5; v_call: TRBV9; cdr3_aa: ASSDRVSNQPQH
j_call: TRBJ1-3; v_call: TRBV30; cdr3_aa: AWSPGTVSGNTIY
j_call: TRBJ1-4; v_call: TRBV3-1/TRBV3-2; cdr3_aa: ASSQGTGGWGEKLF
j_call: TRBJ1-3; v_call: TRBV4-3; cdr3_aa: ASSHLLAGNTIY
j_call: TRBJ1-2; v_call: TRBV5-5; cdr3_aa: ASSLAGDPRGGWPYGYT
j_call: TRBJ1-1; v_call: TRBV5-1; cdr3_aa: ASSFSQGNTEAF
j_call: TRBJ1-5; v_call: TRBV2; cdr3_aa: ASSEARGLGQPQH
j_call: TRBJ2-3; v_call: TRBV28; cdr3_aa: ASRGLAGLDTQY
j_call: TRBJ1-5; v_call: TRBV19; cdr3_aa: ASSIQNNQPQH
j_call: TRBJ1-1; v_call: TRBV29-1; cdr3_aa: SVESLLNTEAF
j_call: TRBJ2-2; v_call: TRBV19; cdr3_aa: ASRVPGELF
j_call: TRBJ2-5; v_call: TRBV3-1/TRBV3-2; cdr3_aa: ASSQDVVAGLQETQY
j_call: TRBJ1-6; v_call: TRBV7-3; cdr3_aa: ASSFGENSPLH
j_call: TRBJ2-1; v_call: TRBV10-3; cdr3_aa: AITATGLADLYNEQF
j_call: TRBJ2-3; v_call: TRBV9; cdr3_aa: ASSSGPGDTDTQY
j_call: TRBJ2-7; v_call: TRBV30; cdr3_aa: AWSKDSYEQY
j_call: TRBJ2-1; v_call: TRBV2; cdr3_aa: ASSEDPPGVGQYNEQF
j_call: TRBJ1-1; v_call: TRBV5-5; cdr3_aa: ASSRDRGKAEAF
j_call: TRBJ1-1; v_call: TRBV19; cdr3_aa: ASSIRSGGMGEAF
j_call: TRBJ2-3; v_call: TRBV4-1; cdr3_aa: ASSRTGNTDTQY
j_call: TRBJ2-6; v_call: TRBV28; cdr3_aa: ASSLLGRGTSGANVLT
j_call: TRBJ2-7; v_call: TRBV19; cdr3_aa: ASSTGTSGEGAYEQY
j_call: TRBJ2-7; v_call: TRBV6-2/TRBV6-3; cdr3_aa: ASSLTGGYYEQY
j_call: TRBJ2-2; v_call: TRBV6-2/TRBV6-3; cdr3_aa: ASSYEGEGELF
j_call: TRBJ2-1; v_call: TRBV9; cdr3_aa: ASSVATGRVNEQF
j_call: TRBJ1-2; v_call: TRBV18; cdr3_aa: ASSPSPPLGTANYGYT
j_call: TRBJ1-3; v_call: TRBV7-2; cdr3_aa: ASSPLGGFGNTIY
j_call: TRBJ2-3; v_call: TRBV9; cdr3_aa: ASSVWAEERTDTQY
j_call: TRBJ2-2; v_call: TRBV18; cdr3_aa: ASSFTLAGNTGELF